This T cell receptor (beta chain) was recovered during a study of T cells in women clearing cervical HPV infection. Study-level background: Cases: HPV16-related CIN3 or worse on histology, a couple of invasive cancers.

A note on this clone: Read coverage stops 3 residues before the CDR3 terminus; the germline J gene supplies the remainder.

V was trimmed by 6 bases and J by 3 bases, leaving 14 bases between them. The CDR3 contains 13 residues. Per the germline V gene, CDR1 is DFQATT and CDR2 is SNEGSKA (reference sequence). HPV was found by MY09/MY11 PCR and dot-blot genotyping. Here immunoSEQ multiplex PCR was the method, and the copy in TCRdb shows in-frame clones only, minus some. Here the sample table reports some 39,000 clones. This clonotype was sampled from a woman between 18 and 70 years old with a cervical HPV16 infection that either progressed to CIN3+ or cleared (not recorded which). Sample: blood buffy coat. The rearrangement links TRBV20-1 to TRBJ1-2; D gene uncertain. CDR3 loop: CSAKSQVDYGYTF. The sequenced part of the CDR3 DNA is TGCAGTGCCAAGTCCCAGGTGGACTATGGC.